These 10 T cell receptor beta chains came from one sample sequenced in a study of shared clonotypes between healthy human individuals (TCRdb year 2020). Library construction relied on the immunoSEQ multiplex PCR assay. This is the immuneACCESS table as TCRdb keeps it, with only in-frame sequences that have V and J called. A part of the clones is gone; compared with another copy, unresolved V genes explain less than half, and the rest is unexplained. The sample table shows some 490,000 clones, and 60% to 80% are seen once. The top ten clones comprise approximately 12% of the sample. The sample taken for sequencing was PBMCs. The origin of the receptors is a woman in her thirties or forties in good health. Some clones in this sample may be carry-over from other donors' samples.

The chain recombines TRBV5-4 with TRBJ1-2; 7 nucleotides match TRBD1. CDR1 is SGHNT, CDR2 YYREEE, per germline (reference sequence). V lost 0 bases to trimming and J lost 3 bases; unmatched junction nucleotides: 11. The CDR3 totals 17 residues. CDR3 residues: CASSLGDSDLIDYGYTF. The CDR3 nucleotides read TGTGCCAGCAGCTTGGGGGACAGCGACCTCATTGACTATGGCTACACCTTC. Complete variable domain (other parts from reference TRBV5-4 and TRBJ1-2): ETGVTQSPTHLIKTRGQQVTLRCSSQSGHNTVSWYQQALGQGPQFIFQYYREEENGRGNFPPRFSGLQFPNYSSELNVNALELDDSALYLCASSLGDSDLIDYGYTFGSGTRLTVV.

The V and J genes are TRBV21-1 and TRBJ1-2. TRBV21-1 is a known pseudogene. The CDR3 totals 15 residues. The CDR3 protein is CASSKGEGHLYGYTF. The CDR3 coding sequence is TGTGCCAGCAGCAAAGGAGAGGGGCACCTCTATGGCTACACCTTC.

The chain employs TRBV12-5 and TRBJ2-7; D unclear. The germline gives CDR1 LGHNT, CDR2 FRNRAP. Trimming shortened V by 6 bases and J by 2 bases, and 14 bases separated the two germline ends. CDR3 length: 14 residues. The CDR3 DNA follows: TGTGCTAGTGGGGGAAAACCTGGGGCCTACGAGCAGTACTTC. It translates to CASGGKPGAYEQYF.

The V call is TRBV10-3, the J call TRBJ1-1; TRBD1 agrees at 8 bases. The CDR3 runs 13 residues. CDR1 ENHRY and CDR2 SYGVKD come from the germline V gene. The V gene end was trimmed by 7 bases and the J gene end by 4 bases; junction bases not matched to a gene: 5. The CDR3 DNA follows: TGTGCCATCACCCAGGGGGCAGCCACTGAAGCTTTCTTT. Its protein product is CAITQGAATEAFF.

The chain carries TRBV28 and TRBJ2-1; the match to TRBD2 covers 9 bases. Losses at the gene ends were 6 bases for V and 8 bases for J; bases not matched to a gene: 11. Germline V gene lookup returns CDR1 MDHEN and CDR2 SYDVKM. The CDR3 totals 15 residues. The CDR3 DNA sequence: TGTGCCAGCAGCCGCACTAGCGGGCAGTTCTATGAGCAGTTCTTC. This codes for CASSRTSGQFYEQFF.

This rearrangement joins TRBV28 to TRBJ2-1, with TRBD2 identical over 15 bases. The CDR3 has 16 residues. CDR1 is MDHEN, CDR2 SYDVKM, per germline. The V and J ends lost 4 bases and 7 bases, in that order; junction bases with no gene match: 5. CDR3 nucleotides: TGTGCCAGCAGTTCCGGGACTAGCGGGAGGTTAAATGAGCAGTTCTTC. Protein sequence: CASSSGTSGRLNEQFF.

This sequence joins TRBV7-8 and TRBJ2-2, with D unresolved. There are 13 residues in the CDR3. Between the trimmed V and J ends, which lost 3 bases and 3 bases, there was a span of 5 bases. Germline loops: CDR1 SGHVS, CDR2 FQNEAQ. The CDR3 nucleotides read TGTGCCAGCAGCTTTGATTACACCGGGGAGCTGTTTTTT. Translated, it gives CASSFDYTGELFF. Full variable domain (outside the CDR3, taken from reference TRBV7-8 and TRBJ2-2): GAGVSQSPRYKVAKRGQDVALRCDPISGHVSLFWYQQALGQGPEFLTYFQNEAQLDKSGLPSDRFFAERPEGSVSTLKIQRTQQEDSAVYLCASSFDYTGELFFGEGSRLTVL.

The rearrangement uses TRBV4-2 and TRBJ2-1; D remains unclear. V lost 0 bases, J lost 6 bases, and 12 bases lay in between. Germline values: CDR1 LGHNA, CDR2 YNFKEQ. The CDR3 covers 15 residues. Here the CDR3 reads CASSQDALDPNEQFF. In nucleotides, the CDR3 is TGTGCCAGCAGCCAAGATGCCCTAGACCCCAATGAGCAGTTCTTC.

The V and J genes are TRBV27 and TRBJ2-5; TRBD1 or TRBD2 may be the D gene (5 bases each). This CDR3 region has 17 residues. Trimming shortened V by 4 bases and J by 5 bases, and 23 bases separated the two germline ends. Germline V CDR1 and CDR2: MNHEY, SMNVEV (reference sequence). The CDR3 DNA is TGTGCCAGCAGTTCCCTAGGGGACGTCCGGGACGGGGAGACCCAGTACTTC. It is translated as CASSSLGDVRDGETQYF.

The gene calls are TRBV30 and TRBJ2-6; D gene ambiguous. Per the germline V gene, CDR1 is GTSNPN and CDR2 is SVGIG (reference sequence). This CDR3 has 16 amino acids. V was shortened by 0 bases and J by 0 bases, with 9 bases between the two germline ends. The CDR3 DNA follows: TGTGCCTGGAGTGTAAGGTCTTACTCTGGGGCCAACGTCCTGACTTTC. This encodes CAWSVRSYSGANVLTF.